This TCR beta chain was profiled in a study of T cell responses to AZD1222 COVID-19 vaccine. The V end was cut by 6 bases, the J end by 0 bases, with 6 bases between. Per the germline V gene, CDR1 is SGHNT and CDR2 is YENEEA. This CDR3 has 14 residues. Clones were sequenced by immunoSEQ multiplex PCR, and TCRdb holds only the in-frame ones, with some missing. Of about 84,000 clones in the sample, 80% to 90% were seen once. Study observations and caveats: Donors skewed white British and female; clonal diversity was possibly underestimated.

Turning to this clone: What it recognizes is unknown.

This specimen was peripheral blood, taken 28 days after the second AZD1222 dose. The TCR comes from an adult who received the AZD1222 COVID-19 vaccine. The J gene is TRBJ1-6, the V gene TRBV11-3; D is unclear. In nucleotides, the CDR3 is TGTGCCAGCAGACAGAGCTCCTATAATTCACCCCTCCACTTT. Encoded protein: CASRQSSYNSPLHF.